The rows below give T cell receptor beta chains drawn from one sample of a study of STAT5B mutations in CD4+ large granular lymphocyte leukemia. Method: immunoSEQ multiplex PCR; TCRdb's copy keeps in-frame clones and lacks some. Among around 43,000 clones, about 86% were seen once, and the ten largest hold about 2.8%. Sample: CD4+ T cells from blood buffy coats. These receptors were taken from a human donor in good health. Each CDR3 is given with its conserved first and last residue. The D gene is left open where the match is weak. The size of a clone is reported for some rows only, either as once, few or many, or as a class for expanded clones.

V: TRBV28
D: TRBD1
size: once
J: TRBJ1-5
CDR3: CASSFMEGQYSNQPQHF
DNA: TGTGCCAGCAGTTTTATGGAGGGACAGTATAGCAATCAGCCCCAGCATTTT

V: TRBV6-5
D: TRBD2
size: NA
J: TRBJ2-7
CDR3: CASLRTSGSGEQYF
DNA: TGTGCCAGCCTCCGGACTAGCGGGAGTGGCGAGCAGTACTTC

V: TRBV27
D: TRBD1
size: once
J: TRBJ1-2
CDR3: CASSLSIQGALGYTF
DNA: TGTGCCAGCAGTTTATCGATCCAGGGGGCGCTGGGCTACACCTTC

V: TRBV6-5
D: TRBD1
size: NA
J: TRBJ2-7
CDR3: CASSPATGFRYEQYF
DNA: TGTGCCAGCAGTCCAGCGACAGGGTTCCGATACGAGCAGTACTTC

V: TRBV30
D: NA
size: few
J: TRBJ2-7
CDR3: CAWSATEQYF
DNA: TGTGCCTGGAGTGCGACCGAGCAGTACTTC

V: TRBV2
D: NA
size: NA
J: TRBJ1-2
CDR3: CASSSGGVYGYTF
DNA: TGTGCCAGCAGTTCCGGGGGGGTCTATGGCTACACCTTC

V: TRBV5-5
D: TRBD2
size: NA
J: TRBJ2-7
CDR3: CASSPDRTSGGNEQYF
DNA: TGTGCCAGCAGCCCGGACCGGACTAGCGGGGGGAACGAGCAGTACTTC

V: TRBV5-1
D: NA
size: NA
J: TRBJ2-7
CDR3: CASSFGGIYEQYF
DNA: TGCGCCAGCAGCTTCGGCGGGATCTACGAGCAGTACTTC

V: TRBV14
D: NA
size: NA
J: TRBJ1-4
CDR3: CASSQEGGPGEKLFF
DNA: TGTGCCAGCAGCCAAGAGGGTGGACCGGGAGAAAAACTGTTTTTT

V: TRBV9
D: TRBD1
size: NA
J: TRBJ1-1
CDR3: CASSGQGRSSEAFF
DNA: TGTGCCAGCAGCGGACAGGGGCGTTCAAGTGAAGCTTTCTTT

V: TRBV5-6
D: TRBD1
size: NA
J: TRBJ2-2
CDR3: CASSLMTGVAGELFF
DNA: TGTGCCAGCAGCTTGATGACAGGGGTGGCCGGGGAGCTGTTTTTT

V: TRBV2
D: TRBD1
size: NA
J: TRBJ1-4
CDR3: CASSRDSTNEKLFF
DNA: TGTGCCAGCAGTAGGGACAGCACTAATGAAAAACTGTTTTTT

V: TRBV2
D: NA
size: NA
J: TRBJ1-5
CDR3: CASSEGSPQHF
DNA: TGTGCCAGCAGTGAAGGGTCGCCCCAGCATTTT